A few counts support the clone carrying this T cell receptor beta chain. Its antigen is unidentified. This CDR3 is also generated by other DNA sequences in the sample. Expressed TCRB transcripts were sequenced because the isolated RNA had all been reverse transcribed beforehand. Some clones are missing from TCRdb's copy, which holds only in-frame ones; the method was immunoSEQ multiplex PCR. This table has roughly 300,000 clones, 9.3% appearing once. The source of the sample is a study of beta chain features in type 1 diabetes. Heparinised blood was drawn once per donor, averaging approximately 100 mL. This CDR3 is 12 amino acids long. Unmatched junction bases numbered 4, after V lost 5 bases and J lost 7 bases. Per germline, CDR1 SGHTA and CDR2 FQGNSA. Overall study results and limits: Within each of all four CD4+ subsets, Type 1 diabetes patients had TCRB CDR3s that were moderately but significantly shorter.

The rearrangement joins TRBV7-2 to TRBJ2-7; 8 nucleotides align to TRBD1. The receptor was derived from a man aged 25-45 years with type 1 diabetes. Sequenced material: central memory CD4+ T cells from blood. The CDR3 loop is CASSRDRGEQYF. The CDR3 DNA is TGTGCCAGCAGCAGAGACAGGGGAGAGCAGTACTTC.